The present T cell receptor (beta chain) was sequenced within a study of OX40 agonist ivuxolimab in advanced cancers. About the research overall: It was ivuxolimab, an agonistic anti-OX40 (CD134) antibody, that patients were treated with. Hepatocellular carcinoma, melanoma, renal cell or head and neck cancer was diagnosed in the dose-escalation patients. General study findings and limits: Among the least clonally expanded were partial responders at 0.1-3.0 mg/kg. Expanded peripheral T-cell antigen specificity went undetermined.

Some clones are missing from TCRdb's copy, which holds only in-frame ones; the method was immunoSEQ multiplex PCR. This sample yields about 72,000 clones, of which over 75% are seen a single time; 0.94% belongs to the top ten. The germline V gene encodes CDR1 SGHNT and CDR2 YYREEE (reference sequence). The CDR3 loop spans 14 amino acids. V was pared by 5 bases and J by 0 bases, with 10 bases between. This clone was seen a single time. Its antigen is as yet unknown. The sequences come from CD4+ or CD8+ T cells sorted from blood, collected in a trial of the OX40 agonist ivuxolimab. The source is an adult with an advanced solid tumor such as melanoma, head and neck, liver or kidney cancer. The chain combines TRBV5-4 with TRBJ2-3; D is ambiguous. CDR3 in DNA: TGTGCCAGCAGGCCTTCTACTAGCACAGATACGCAGTATTTT. It is translated as CASRPSTSTDTQYF.